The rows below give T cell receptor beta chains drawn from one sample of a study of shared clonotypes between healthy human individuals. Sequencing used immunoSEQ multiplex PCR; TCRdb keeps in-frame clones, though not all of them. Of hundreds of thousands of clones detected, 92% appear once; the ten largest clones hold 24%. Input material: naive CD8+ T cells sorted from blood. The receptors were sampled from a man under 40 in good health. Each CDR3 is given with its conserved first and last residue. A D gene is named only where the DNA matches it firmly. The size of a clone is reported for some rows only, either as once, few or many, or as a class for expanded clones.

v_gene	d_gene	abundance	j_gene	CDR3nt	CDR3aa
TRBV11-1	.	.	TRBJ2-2	TGTGCCAGCAGCTTAGATGGGGGAGTGGACACCGGGGAGCTGTTTTTT	CASSLDGGVDTGELFF
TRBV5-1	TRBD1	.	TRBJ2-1	TGCGCCAGCAGCAGACGAGGACAGGATAGAAATGAGCAGTTCTTC	CASSRRGQDRNEQFF
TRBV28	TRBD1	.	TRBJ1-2	TGTGCCAGCAGTATATACCGGGACAGGAGGGGCTACACCTTC	CASSIYRDRRGYTF
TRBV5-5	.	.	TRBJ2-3	TGTGCCAGCAGCCCTGGAGATAGACCAGATACGCAGTATTTT	CASSPGDRPDTQYF
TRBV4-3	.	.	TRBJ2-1	TGCGCCAGCAGCCAGGGGTACCCCAAGAGGGATGAGCAGTTCTTC	CASSQGYPKRDEQFF
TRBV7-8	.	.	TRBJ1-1	TGTGCCAGCAGACTTGGCGGCGGTGGCACTGAAGCTTTCTTT	CASRLGGGGTEAFF
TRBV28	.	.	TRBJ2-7	TGTGCCAGCAGTAAACAGGGAATTGGGACCCCCTACGAGCAGTACTTC	CASSKQGIGTPYEQYF
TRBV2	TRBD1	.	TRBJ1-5	TGTGCCAGCAGTGTATCGACAGGGGTGGGAGAGCCCCAGCATTTT	CASSVSTGVGEPQHF
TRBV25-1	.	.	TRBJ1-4	TGTGCCAGCAGTGACTGGGGGAACCGGGGTGAAAAACTGTTTTTT	CASSDWGNRGEKLFF
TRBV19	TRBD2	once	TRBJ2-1	TGTGCCAGTAGTTCTTCTAGCGGGACGGGTGGGAATGAGCAGTTCTTC	CASSSSSGTGGNEQFF
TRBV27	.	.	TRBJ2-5	TGTGCCAGCAGTTTACTGGGTACCCAAGAGACCCAGTACTTC	CASSLLGTQETQYF
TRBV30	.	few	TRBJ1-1	TGTGCCTGGAGTGTACGGGAAGCCGAAGCTTTCTTT	CAWSVREAEAFF
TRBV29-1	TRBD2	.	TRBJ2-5	TGCAGCGTTTGGGACCGTCATCCTGTTACGGGAGGGCGGGAGACCCAGTACTTC	CSVWDRHPVTGGRETQYF
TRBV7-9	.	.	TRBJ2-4	TGTGCCAGCAGACGTGACAGAAACATTCAGTACTTC	CASRRDRNIQYF
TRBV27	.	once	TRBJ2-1	TGTGCCAGCAGTTTATCTGGGACGGATGGGCAGTTCTTC	CASSLSGTDGQFF
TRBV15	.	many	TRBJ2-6	TGTGCCACCAGCAGAGAGGACGGCGTTGGGGCGGGGGCCAACGTCCTGACTTTC	CATSREDGVGAGANVLTF
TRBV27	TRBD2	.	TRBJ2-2	TGTGCCAGCAGTTTAGGGGGGACTAGCGGGAGGGCCCTCACCGGGGAGCTGTTTTTT	CASSLGGTSGRALTGELFF
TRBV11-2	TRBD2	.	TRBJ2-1	TGTGCCAGCAGCGATAGCGGGAGATCCTACAATGAGCAGTTCTTC	CASSDSGRSYNEQFF
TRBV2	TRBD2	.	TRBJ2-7	TGTGCCAGCAGTGAAAGGCTAGCGGAAAGCTACGAGCAGTACTTC	CASSERLAESYEQYF
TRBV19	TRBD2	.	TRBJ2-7	TGTGCCAGTAGTGGGCGGGAGGGCTACGAGCAGTACTTC	CASSGREGYEQYF
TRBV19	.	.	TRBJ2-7	TGTGCCAGTAGTATCTCCGGGACAACTTACGAGCAGTACTTC	CASSISGTTYEQYF
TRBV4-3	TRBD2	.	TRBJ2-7	TGCGCCAGCAGCCAAGATGAGCGGGAGGGCTACGAGCAGTACTTC	CASSQDEREGYEQYF
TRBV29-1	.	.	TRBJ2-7	TGCAGCGTTGAGTCCAGCGGAGAATCCTACGAGCAGTACTTC	CSVESSGESYEQYF
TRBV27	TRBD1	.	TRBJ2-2	TGTGCCAGCAGGAGGGGGCGCGAAGGCGGGGAGCTGTTTTTT	CASRRGREGGELFF
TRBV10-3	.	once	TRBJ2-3	TGTGCCATCAGTGAGTTTATCGGGGTAGGATCAATAACAGATACGCAGTATTTT	CAISEFIGVGSITDTQYF
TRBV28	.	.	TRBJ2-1	TGTGCCAGCAGTTTCGCGGGTTCGCACAATGAGCAGTTCTTC	CASSFAGSHNEQFF
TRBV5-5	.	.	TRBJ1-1	TGTGCCAGCAGCTTGGGACTGAACACTGAAGCTTTCTTT	CASSLGLNTEAFF
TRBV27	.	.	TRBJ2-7	TGTGCCAGCAGTTTGGGCGGGACGGCTTACGAGCAGTACTTC	CASSLGGTAYEQYF
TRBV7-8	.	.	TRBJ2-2	TGTGCCAGCAGCAGATTAGGAAGTACAGGGAACACCGGGGAGCTGTTTTTT	CASSRLGSTGNTGELFF
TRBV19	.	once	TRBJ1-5	TGTGCCAGTAGCTATCGTGGCGAAAATCAGCCCCAGCATTTT	CASSYRGENQPQHF
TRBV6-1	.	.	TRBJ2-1	TGTGCCAGCAGTCCAGGGGGGGTTTACTACAATGAGCAGTTCTTC	CASSPGGVYYNEQFF
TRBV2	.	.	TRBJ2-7	TGTGCCAGCAGTGTAGTCCCCTACGAGCAGTACTTC	CASSVVPYEQYF
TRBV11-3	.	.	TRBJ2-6	TGTGCCAGCAGCCCACCTATCTCTCGACAAAGTCGGGCCAACGTCCTGACTTTC	CASSPPISRQSRANVLTF
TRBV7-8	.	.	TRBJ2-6	TGTGCCAGCAGCTTCTCCAGCACTGGGGCCAACGTCCTGACTTTC	CASSFSSTGANVLTF
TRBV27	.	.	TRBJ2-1	TGTGCCAGCAGCTCCCCGGACAGATACAATGAGCAGTTCTTC	CASSSPDRYNEQFF
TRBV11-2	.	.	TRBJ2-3	TGTGCCAGCAGCTTAGATCCGGGTGCAGATACGCAGTATTTT	CASSLDPGADTQYF
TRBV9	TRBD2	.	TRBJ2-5	TGTGCCAGCAGCTCACTAGCGTCCCAAGAGACCCAGTACTTC	CASSSLASQETQYF
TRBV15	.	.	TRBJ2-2	TGTGCCACCAGCAGAGTCGCAGGTGGGAACACCGGGGAGCTGTTTTTT	CATSRVAGGNTGELFF
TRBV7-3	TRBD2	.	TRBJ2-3	TGTGCCAGCAGACCGGGGGACTACAACACAGATACGCAGTATTTT	CASRPGDYNTDTQYF
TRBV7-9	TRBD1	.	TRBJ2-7	TGTGCCAGCAGCAGGACAGGGAATGGTCTCTCCTACGAGCAGTACTTC	CASSRTGNGLSYEQYF
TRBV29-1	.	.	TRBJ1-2	TGCAGCGTTGTAGGCAGCCCGATCGACTTTAACTATGGCTACACCTTC	CSVVGSPIDFNYGYTF